These 27 T cell receptor beta chains were all obtained from the same sample, sequenced in a study of shared clonotypes between healthy human individuals. Measured with immunoSEQ multiplex PCR; TCRdb has only the in-frame clones, and not every one. The table has around 2,000,000 clones, just under 95% seen once; the top ten hold more than 0.95%. Naive-designated CD8 cells lacked CD45RO, were positively enriched for CCR7, and omitted terminally differentiated effector memory CD45RA+ cells. The sample taken for sequencing was naive CD8+ T cells sorted from blood. Receptors were obtained from a man aged 18 to 29 in good health.

This chain connects TRBV11-2 to TRBJ2-5; D perhaps matches TRBD1 (6 bases). V gave up 6 bases and J gave up 8 bases, with 19 bases separating them. Looked up from germline, CDR1 is SGHAT and CDR2 is FQNNGV. This CDR3 region has 14 residues. The CDR3 DNA sequence: TGTGCCAGCAGTTTTTCTGGGGGCGCATATACCCAGTACTTC. This translates into CASSFSGGAYTQYF.

Comments on this clone: Other DNA sequences within the sample encode an identical CDR3. The V and J genes are TRBV5-1 and TRBJ2-5; no reliable D call. Deletions cut 4 bases from V and 0 bases from J, with 10 bases between. The CDR3 totals 14 residues. Germline lookup yields CDR1 SGHRS and CDR2 YFSETQ. CDR3 in DNA: TGCGCCAGCAGCCTGGGAAGGAACCAAGAGACCCAGTACTTC. Amino acid sequence: CASSLGRNQETQYF.

CDR3 in amino acids: CASSVGEDSNYGYTF. In DNA, the CDR3 is TGTGCCAGCAGCGTAGGTGAAGATTCTAACTATGGCTACACCTTC. The rearrangement joins TRBV9 to TRBJ1-2; no definite D call. CDR3 size: 15 residues. In germline, CDR1 is SGDLS, CDR2 YYNGEE. Between the trimmed V and J ends, which lost 0 bases and 0 bases, there was a span of 9 bases.

For the CDR3, the DNA is TGTGCCAGCCGTAGGGGAGGGTCTAGCAATCAGCCCCAGCATTTT. Amino acids: CASRRGGSSNQPQHF. V and J are TRBV7-9 and TRBJ1-5, with D possibly matching TRBD1 (5 bases). The V end lost 8 bases, the J end lost 0 bases, and 14 bases lay between the germline ends. CDR3 length: 15 amino acids. Per germline, CDR1 SEHNR and CDR2 FQNEAQ (reference sequence).

The V gene is TRBV30, the J gene TRBJ1-3; the D gene is possibly TRBD1 (5 bases). The germline gives CDR1 GTSNPN, CDR2 SVGIG (reference sequence). The CDR3 is 16 amino acids. V was pared by 1 base and J by 4 bases, with 17 bases between. The CDR3 is CAWSETREGTGNTIYF. The CDR3 DNA is TGTGCCTGGAGTGAGACCCGCGAAGGGACCGGAAACACCATATATTTT.

The chain joins TRBV5-4 to TRBJ2-7; 14 bases are a match to TRBD2. Germline V gene sequence: CDR1 SGHNT, CDR2 YYREEE (reference sequence). The V and J ends lost 4 bases and 6 bases, in that order; junction bases with no gene match: 6. CDR3 size: 15 residues. The DNA for the CDR3 is TGTGCCAGCAGCCCCGGACTAGCGGGGGGACCCGAGCAGTACTTC. As protein: CASSPGLAGGPEQYF.

This rearrangement joins TRBV6-5 to TRBJ2-5; D not resolved. The CDR3 is 12 residues long. V lost 5 bases and J lost 5, with 9 bases in between. Germline CDR1 MNHEY, CDR2 SVGAGI. The CDR3 coding sequence is TGTGCCAGCAGTGCCAACTGGGAGACCCAGTACTTC. This translates into CASSANWETQYF.

The chain joins TRBV21-1 to TRBJ2-2; the DNA was not compared with TRBD2, the D call given in the table. TRBV21-1 is described as a pseudogene. CDR3 length: 16 amino acids. CDR3 loop: CASGNPRGTNTGELFF. DNA of the CDR3: TGTGCCAGCGGAAACCCCCGGGGGACGAACACCGGGGAGCTGTTTTTT.

The genes are TRBV10-3 and TRBJ2-7; D perhaps matches TRBD2 (5 bases). V lost 0 bases and J lost 0, with 12 bases in between. There are 16 residues in the CDR3. Germline CDR1 and CDR2: ENHRY and SYGVKD. The CDR3 DNA follows: TGTGCCATCAGTGAGTCGTCGGGGTCCTACTCCTACGAGCAGTACTTC. Protein sequence: CAISESSGSYSYEQYF.

The chain joins TRBV2 to TRBJ1-2; D is unresolved. V lost 3 bases and J 3 bases, leaving 8 bases between the germline ends. The germline V gene encodes CDR1 SNHLY and CDR2 FYNNEI. The CDR3 spans 13 residues. The CDR3 spells CASSDSGDYGYTF. The CDR3, as DNA: TGTGCCAGCAGTGATTCTGGGGACTATGGCTACACCTTC.

The chain is built from TRBV14 and TRBJ2-3, with D unclear. This CDR3 has 12 residues. The V end was cut by 4 bases, the J end by 6 bases, with 8 bases between. The germline V gene has CDR1 SGHDN and CDR2 FVKESK. The CDR3 nucleotides are TGTGCCAGCAGCCTCGCTTCGGATACGCAGTATTTT. Its protein product is CASSLASDTQYF.

This clone showed up just once. The chain has TRBV4-3 and TRBJ2-7; TRBD1 might be the D (7 bases). The CDR3 is 14 amino acids. Between the trimmed V and J ends, which lost 6 bases and 5 bases, there was a span of 17 bases. The V gene's germline CDR1 is LGHNA and CDR2 YSLEER. CDR3 sequence reads: CASSMYRGLHEQYF. CDR3 DNA sequence: TGCGCCAGCAGTATGTACAGGGGACTTCACGAGCAGTACTTC.

A remark on this clone: Other DNA sequences in the sample encode the same CDR3. The rearrangement joins TRBV20-1 to TRBJ2-3; D unclear. The CDR3 extends over 11 amino acids. Trimming cost V 6 bases and J 0 bases, with 4 bases left between them. Germline assignment: CDR1 DFQATT and CDR2 SNEGSKA (reference sequence). For the CDR3, the DNA is TGCAGTGCCCCAAGCACAGATACGCAGTATTTT. Protein: CSAPSTDTQYF.

Details on this clone: Other nucleotide sequences in the sample specify the same CDR3. The chain employs TRBV28 and TRBJ2-7, with 10 nucleotides matching TRBD1. J was trimmed by 2 bases and V by 6 bases; bases with no gene match: 4. The CDR3 consists of 14 residues. The germline CDR1 and CDR2 sequences are MDHEN and SYDVKM. The CDR3 loop reads CASSWTGGTYEQYF. CDR3 DNA: TGTGCCAGCAGCTGGACAGGGGGGACCTACGAGCAGTACTTC.

V gene TRBV7-8 combines with J gene TRBJ2-7, with D possibly being TRBD2 (6 bases). The CDR3 totals 15 residues. Germline lookup yields CDR1 SGHVS and CDR2 FQNEAQ. V was trimmed by 4 bases and J by 3 bases, leaving 16 bases between them. The chain's CDR3 is CASSSGLPNLYEQYF. The CDR3 DNA is TGTGCCAGCAGCTCGGGACTCCCAAACCTCTACGAGCAGTACTTC.

The J gene is TRBJ1-6, the V gene TRBV30, with D perhaps TRBD1 (6 bases). CDR1 is GTSNPN, CDR2 SVGIG, per germline (reference sequence). Between the trimmed V and J ends, which lost 5 bases and 7 bases, there was a span of 15 bases. The CDR3 contains 14 residues. CDR3 loop: CAWDPTGGNSPLHF. In nucleotides, the CDR3 is TGTGCCTGGGACCCGACAGGAGGGAATTCACCCCTCCACTTT.

The chain links TRBV9 to TRBJ1-2; possibly TRBD1 for D (5 bases). The germline CDR1 and CDR2 sequences are SGDLS and YYNGEE. V was shortened by 1 base and J by 5 bases, with 18 bases between the two germline ends. The CDR3 is 16 residues long. CDR3 protein: CASSVPLDGARYGYTF. The CDR3 DNA sequence: TGTGCCAGCAGCGTACCCCTAGACGGGGCGCGGTATGGCTACACCTTC.

For this clone: Other DNA sequences in this specimen translate into the identical CDR3. The genes are TRBV9 and TRBJ2-3; tentative D call: TRBD1 (6 bases). Germline CDR1 SGDLS, CDR2 YYNGEE. The CDR3 runs to 14 residues. V lost 0 bases and J lost 3, with 8 bases in between. The CDR3 region is CASSVDRDTDTQYF. CDR3 nucleotide sequence: TGTGCCAGCAGCGTAGACAGGGATACAGATACGCAGTATTTT. The variable domain in full, completed from reference TRBV9 and TRBJ2-3, reads DSGVTQTPKHLITATGQRVTLRCSPRSGDLSVYWYQQSLDQGLQFLIQYYNGEERAKGNILERFSAQQFPDLHSELNLSSLELGDSALYFCASSVDRDTDTQYFGPGTRLTVL.

The chain uses TRBV9 and TRBJ2-7, with 8 bases matching TRBD1. Per germline, CDR1 SGDLS and CDR2 YYNGEE. This CDR3 is 15 amino acids long. V gave up 3 bases and J gave up 3 bases; unmatched junction bases: 8. CDR3 protein: CASSEEGTGLYEQYF. Written as DNA, the CDR3 is TGTGCCAGCAGCGAGGAGGGGACAGGCCTCTACGAGCAGTACTTC.

This chain uses TRBV30 with TRBJ2-3; no definite D call. Trimming left V 4 bases short and J 2 bases short, with 13 bases between. The length of the CDR3 is 14 residues. Germline CDR1 is GTSNPN and CDR2 is SVGIG (reference sequence). The CDR3, as DNA: TGTGCCTGGAACACCGCTAGGCACACAGATACGCAGTATTTT. Its protein is CAWNTARHTDTQYF.

For this clone: Other DNA sequences in the sample encode the same CDR3. This chain joins TRBV9 and TRBJ2-7; TRBD1 is a possible D gene (6 bases). This CDR3 is 15 amino acids long. The V and J ends lost 0 bases and 2 bases respectively, with 12 bases between them. Germline lookup yields CDR1 SGDLS and CDR2 YYNGEE. The chain's CDR3 is CASSVGAGAAYEQYF. CDR3 nucleotides: TGTGCCAGCAGCGTAGGTGCAGGGGCGGCCTACGAGCAGTACTTC. The full variable domain, with the rest looked up from reference TRBV9 and TRBJ2-7, is DSGVTQTPKHLITATGQRVTLRCSPRSGDLSVYWYQQSLDQGLQFLIQYYNGEERAKGNILERFSAQQFPDLHSELNLSSLELGDSALYFCASSVGAGAAYEQYFGPGTRLTVT.

On this clone: One junction end does not reproduce the germline sequence, and a read error may be involved. The V gene is TRBV7-7, the J gene TRBJ2-1; 7 bases are a match to TRBD2. The germline V gene has CDR1 SSHAT and CDR2 FNYEAQ (reference sequence). CDR3 size: 15 residues. The CDR3 DNA sequence: TGTGCTAGCAGCTTAAATATGTTGGGGGGGAATGAGCAGTTCTTC. This sequence encodes CASSLNMLGGNEQFF.

The V call is TRBV4-1, the J call TRBJ2-1; 11 nucleotides align to TRBD2. Germline V gene sequence: CDR1 MGHRA, CDR2 YSYEKL. After removal of 0 bases from V and 8 bases from J, the junction contained 6 bases not matched to a gene. The CDR3 consists of 16 residues. CDR3 amino acids: CASSQEETLAGDEQFF. CDR3 coding DNA: TGCGCCAGCAGCCAAGAGGAGACACTAGCGGGAGATGAGCAGTTCTTC.

This clone is a singleton in its sample. The V call is TRBV5-6, the J call TRBJ1-2; the D gene is possibly TRBD1 (6 bases). Germline V lookup: CDR1 SGHDT, CDR2 YYEEEE. This CDR3 is 17 amino acids long. Trimming shortened V by 2 bases and J by 4 bases, and 21 bases separated the two germline ends. CDR3 in DNA: TGTGCCAGCAGCTTACGGGACACCCCCTGGGAGGTCTATGGCTACACCTTC. Protein: CASSLRDTPWEVYGYTF.

This chain uses TRBV7-2 with TRBJ2-7; perhaps D is TRBD1 or TRBD2 (5 bases each). CDR3 length equals 15 residues. CDR1 is SGHTA and CDR2 is FQGNSA in the germline V gene. Between the trimmed V and J ends, which lost 1 base and 1 base, there was a span of 11 bases. The CDR3 nucleotides are TGTGCCAGCAGCTTAGAGGGGACGGAGTCCTACGAGCAGTACTTC. It translates to CASSLEGTESYEQYF.

This clone appeared once. The rearrangement uses TRBV28 and TRBJ2-7; the match to TRBD1 covers 8 bases. CDR1 is MDHEN, CDR2 SYDVKM, per germline. Trimming cost V 3 bases and J 2 bases; bases outside gene matches: 6. There are 15 residues in the CDR3. The CDR3 bases are TGTGCCAGCAGTTTTGACAGGGGACTCCCCTACGAGCAGTACTTC. Protein: CASSFDRGLPYEQYF.

For this clone: Other DNA sequences from this sample encode an identical CDR3 as well. This chain connects TRBV5-4 to TRBJ2-1, with D perhaps assigned TRBD1 or TRBD2 (6 bases each). Trimming took off 2 bases at V and 9 bases at J, with 9 bases between the two ends. Germline V gene sequence: CDR1 SGHNT, CDR2 YYREEE (reference sequence). This CDR3 is 12 amino acids long. CDR3 amino acids: CASSLGGLEQFF. DNA of the CDR3: TGTGCCAGCAGCTTAGGGGGACTTGAGCAGTTCTTC. Drawing the rest from reference TRBV5-4 and TRBJ2-1, the complete variable domain is ETGVTQSPTHLIKTRGQQVTLRCSSQSGHNTVSWYQQALGQGPQFIFQYYREEENGRGNFPPRFSGLQFPNYSSELNVNALELDDSALYLCASSLGGLEQFFGPGTRLTVL.